This T cell receptor beta chain was identified in a study of blood T cell repertoires in COVID-19. In the original analysis: The authors estimated nucleated cell counts from reference gene primer amplification. TCRdb's table, derived via immunoSEQ multiplex PCR, lists solely in-frame clones and lacks some. D and trimming come from the DNA, and the V and J calls and clone size come from that table. This sample yields 200,000 to 250,000 clones, of which about 83% are seen a single time; about 5.3% belongs to the top ten. The cohort comprised adults aged about 18 to 100 years residing in about two dozen US areas. Exposed participants encountered a COVID-19 case during the 2 weeks preceding study entry. Germline CDR1 and CDR2: SGHVS and FQNEAQ. The CDR3 length is 15 residues. V lost 0 bases, J lost 9 bases, and 5 bases stayed unmatched.

Input material: PBMCs or T cells enriched from blood (not recorded which). This TCR was sampled from a woman aged 50 to 60 who had been exposed to COVID-19. The J gene is TRBJ1-6, the V gene TRBV7-8; 7 nucleotides align to TRBD1. The CDR3 region has the DNA TGTGCCAGCAGCTTAGCCCAGGGGGTAGGTTCACCCCTCCACTTT. Translated, it gives CASSLAQGVGSPLHF.